This T cell receptor (beta chain) was obtained from a study of shared clonotypes between healthy human individuals. Study-level information: The cohort comprised a couple of women and a few men. Their ages spanned 18 to 49 years.

Here immunoSEQ multiplex PCR was the method, and the copy in TCRdb shows in-frame clones only, minus some. The data contain approximately 350,000 clones, about 96% of them singletons. Study-wide results and limits: Exclusively blood specimens were collected; tissue repertoires likely differ. It was the non-shared clonotypes that had lower generation probabilities than clonotypes shared by all four donors.

CD8 memory merged CD45RO+ with CCR7-negative CD45RA+ TemRA cells. With respect to this clone: Its specificity is unknown.

The V gene lost 0 bases and the J gene lost 9 bases, with 17 bases spanning the gap. Per the germline V gene, CDR1 is MNHEY and CDR2 is SVGAGI. This CDR3 is 15 amino acids long. This TCR derives from a man younger than 45 in good health. J is TRBJ1-1 and V is TRBV6-5, with D perhaps matching TRBD1 (6 bases). The sample comprised memory CD8+ T cells sorted from blood. Subset reported: CD45RO+ cells pooled with CCR7-negative TemRA cells. For the CDR3, the DNA is TGTGCCAGCAGTTACTCGAACAGGGCCAAGGGAAAAGCTTTCTTT. The encoded protein is CASSYSNRAKGKAFF.